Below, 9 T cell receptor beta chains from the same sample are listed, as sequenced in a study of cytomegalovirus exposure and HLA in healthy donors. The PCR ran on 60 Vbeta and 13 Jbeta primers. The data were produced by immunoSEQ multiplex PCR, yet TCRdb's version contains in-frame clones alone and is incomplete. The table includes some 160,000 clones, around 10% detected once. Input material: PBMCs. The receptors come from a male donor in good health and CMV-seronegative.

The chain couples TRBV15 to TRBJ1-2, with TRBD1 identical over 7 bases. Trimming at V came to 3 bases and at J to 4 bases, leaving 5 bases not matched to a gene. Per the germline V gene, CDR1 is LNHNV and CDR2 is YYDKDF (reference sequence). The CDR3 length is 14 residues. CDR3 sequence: CATSRAGQPYGYTF. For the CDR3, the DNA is TGTGCCACCAGCAGGGCGGGACAGCCCTATGGCTACACCTTC. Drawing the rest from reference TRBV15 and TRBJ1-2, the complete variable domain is DAMVIQNPRYQVTQFGKPVTLSCSQTLNHNVMYWYQQKSSQAPKLLFHYYDKDFNNEADTPDNFQSRRPNTSFCFLDIRSPGLGDTAMYLCATSRAGQPYGYTFGSGTRLTVV.

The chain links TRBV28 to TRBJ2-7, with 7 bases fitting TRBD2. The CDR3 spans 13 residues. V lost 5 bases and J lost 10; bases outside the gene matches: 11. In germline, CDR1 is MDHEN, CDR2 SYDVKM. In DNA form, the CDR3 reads TGTGCCAGCAGTCCCCCGGGGGGATGGGAACAGTACTTC. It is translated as CASSPPGGWEQYF.

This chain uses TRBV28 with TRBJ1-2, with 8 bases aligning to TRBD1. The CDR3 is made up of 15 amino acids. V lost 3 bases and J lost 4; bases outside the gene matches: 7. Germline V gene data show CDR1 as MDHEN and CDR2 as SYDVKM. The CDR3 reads CASSFGTGIIYGYTF. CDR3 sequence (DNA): TGTGCCAGCAGTTTTGGGACAGGAATAATCTATGGCTACACCTTC.

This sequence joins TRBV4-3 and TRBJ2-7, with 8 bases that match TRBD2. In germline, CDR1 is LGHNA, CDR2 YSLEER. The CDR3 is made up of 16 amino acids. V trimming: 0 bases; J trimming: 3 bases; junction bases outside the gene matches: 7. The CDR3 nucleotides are TGCGCCAGCAGCCAAGATCCAACTAGCGGATACTACGAGCAGTACTTC. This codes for CASSQDPTSGYYEQYF.

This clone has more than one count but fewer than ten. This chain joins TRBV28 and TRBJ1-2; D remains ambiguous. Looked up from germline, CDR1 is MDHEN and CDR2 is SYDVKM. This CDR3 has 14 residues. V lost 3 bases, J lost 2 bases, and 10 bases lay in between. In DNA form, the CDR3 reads TGTGCCAGCAGTTTGGGTGGAGGGAACTATGGCTACACCTTC. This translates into CASSLGGGNYGYTF.

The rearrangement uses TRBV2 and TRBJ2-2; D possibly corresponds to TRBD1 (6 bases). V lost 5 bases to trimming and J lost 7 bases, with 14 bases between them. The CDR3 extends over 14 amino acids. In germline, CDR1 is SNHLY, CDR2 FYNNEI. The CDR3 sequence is CASSPGQVVGELFF. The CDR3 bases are TGTGCCAGCAGTCCGGGACAAGTGGTCGGGGAGCTGTTTTTT.

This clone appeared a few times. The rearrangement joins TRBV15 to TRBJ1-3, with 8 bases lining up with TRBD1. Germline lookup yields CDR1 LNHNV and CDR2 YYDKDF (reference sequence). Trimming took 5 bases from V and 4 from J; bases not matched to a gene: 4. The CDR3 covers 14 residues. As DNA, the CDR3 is TGTGCCACCAGCGGACAGGGTGGGGGAAACACCATATATTTT. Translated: CATSGQGGGNTIYF.

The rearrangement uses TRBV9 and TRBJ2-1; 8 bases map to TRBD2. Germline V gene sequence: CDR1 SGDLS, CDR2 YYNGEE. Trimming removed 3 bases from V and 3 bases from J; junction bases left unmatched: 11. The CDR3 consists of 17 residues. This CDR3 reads CASSGRGGTTIYNEQFF. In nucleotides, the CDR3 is TGTGCCAGCAGCGGCCGGGGGGGGACAACCATCTACAATGAGCAGTTCTTC.

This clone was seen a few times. The CDR3 DNA reads TGTGCCAGCAGCTTACCGAGTCCCAGGAATGAGCAGTTCTTC. The encoded protein is CASSLPSPRNEQFF. This rearrangement joins TRBV7-9 to TRBJ2-1; D is unclear. The length of the CDR3 is 14 residues. V dropped 2 bases and J dropped 7 bases, with 12 bases sitting between them. CDR1 and CDR2 (germline): SEHNR, FQNEAQ (reference sequence).